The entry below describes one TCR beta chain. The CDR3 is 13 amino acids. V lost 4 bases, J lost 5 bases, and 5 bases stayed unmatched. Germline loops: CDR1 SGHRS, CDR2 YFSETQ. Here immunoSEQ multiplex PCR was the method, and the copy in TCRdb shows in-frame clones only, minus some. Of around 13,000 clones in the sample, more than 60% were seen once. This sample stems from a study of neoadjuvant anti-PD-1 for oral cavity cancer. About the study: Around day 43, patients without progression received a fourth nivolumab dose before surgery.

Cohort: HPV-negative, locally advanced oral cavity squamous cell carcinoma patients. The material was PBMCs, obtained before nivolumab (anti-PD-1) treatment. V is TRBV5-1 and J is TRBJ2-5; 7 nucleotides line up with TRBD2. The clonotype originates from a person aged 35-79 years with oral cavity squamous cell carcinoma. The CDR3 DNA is TGCGCCAGCAGCCGGACTAGTGGGGAGACCCAGTACTTC. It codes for CASSRTSGETQYF.